This T cell receptor (beta chain) derives from a study of T cell responses to AZD1222 COVID-19 vaccine. Study outcomes and limitations: Clonal diversity was possibly underestimated, and the donors were mostly white British, with more females. Reports indicate that nearly half of spike-specific TCRs are directed at unmutated variant regions. Seropositive AZD1222 recipients at baseline numbered only five to seven.

In germline, CDR1 is MNHNS, CDR2 SASEGT. The CDR3 loop spans 13 amino acids. V lost 2 bases, J lost 4 bases, and 9 bases lay in between. On this clone itself: Its antigen remains unidentified.

Assay used: immunoSEQ multiplex PCR; TCRdb lists only in-frame clones, some missing. Of over 85,000 clones in the sample, 81% were seen once. This rearrangement joins TRBV6-1 to TRBJ2-7; D is unclear. The TCR originated in an adult in good health. The starting material was peripheral blood, obtained on day 0 of AZD1222 vaccination. The CDR3 is CASSEQSHYEQYF. In DNA, the CDR3 is TGTGCCAGCAGTGAACAGAGCCATTACGAGCAGTACTTC.